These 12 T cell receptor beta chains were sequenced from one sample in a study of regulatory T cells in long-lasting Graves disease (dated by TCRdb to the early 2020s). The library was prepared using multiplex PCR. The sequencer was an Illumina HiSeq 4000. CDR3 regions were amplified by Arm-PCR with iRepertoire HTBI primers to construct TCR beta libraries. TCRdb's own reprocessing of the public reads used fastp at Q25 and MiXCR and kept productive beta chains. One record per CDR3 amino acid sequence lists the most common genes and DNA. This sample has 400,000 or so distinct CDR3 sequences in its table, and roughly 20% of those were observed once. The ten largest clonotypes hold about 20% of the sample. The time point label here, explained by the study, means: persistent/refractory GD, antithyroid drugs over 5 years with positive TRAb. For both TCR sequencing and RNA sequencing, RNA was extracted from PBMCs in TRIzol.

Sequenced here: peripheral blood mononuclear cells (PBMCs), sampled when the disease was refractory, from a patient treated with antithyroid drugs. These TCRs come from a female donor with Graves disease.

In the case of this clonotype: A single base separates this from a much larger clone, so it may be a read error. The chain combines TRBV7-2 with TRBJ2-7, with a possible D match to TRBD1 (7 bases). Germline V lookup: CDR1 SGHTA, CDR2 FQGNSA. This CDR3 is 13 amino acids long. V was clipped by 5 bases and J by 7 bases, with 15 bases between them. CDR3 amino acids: CASSAGRGREQYF. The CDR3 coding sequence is TGTGCCAGCAGCGCGGGCAGGGGGAGGGAGCAGTACTTC. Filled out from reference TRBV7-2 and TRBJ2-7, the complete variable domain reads GAGVSQSPSNKVTEKGKDVELRCDPISGHTALYWYRQSLGQGLEFLIYFQGNSAPDKSGLPSDRFSAERTGGSVSTLTIQRTQQEDSAVYLCASSAGRGREQYFGPGTRLTVT.

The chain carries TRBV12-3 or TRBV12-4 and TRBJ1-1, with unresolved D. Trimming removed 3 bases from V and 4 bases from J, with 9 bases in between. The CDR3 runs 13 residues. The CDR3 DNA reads TGTGCCAGCAGTTTTCAGGTGGTCACTGAAGCTTTCTTT. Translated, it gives CASSFQVVTEAFF.

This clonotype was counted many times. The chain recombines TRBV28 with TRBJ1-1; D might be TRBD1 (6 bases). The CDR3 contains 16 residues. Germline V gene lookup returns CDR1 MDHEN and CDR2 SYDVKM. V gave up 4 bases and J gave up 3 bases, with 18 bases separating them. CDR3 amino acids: CASSSGAWSVDTEAFF. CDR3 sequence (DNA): TGTGCCAGCAGTTCGGGGGCCTGGTCGGTAGACACTGAAGCTTTCTTT.

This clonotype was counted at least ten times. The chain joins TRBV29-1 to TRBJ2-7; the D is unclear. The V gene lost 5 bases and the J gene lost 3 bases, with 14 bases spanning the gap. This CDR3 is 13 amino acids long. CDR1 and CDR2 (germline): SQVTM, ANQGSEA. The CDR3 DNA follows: TGCAGCGTTACCGGTCGGGTCCTCTACGAGCAGTACTTC. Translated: CSVTGRVLYEQYF.

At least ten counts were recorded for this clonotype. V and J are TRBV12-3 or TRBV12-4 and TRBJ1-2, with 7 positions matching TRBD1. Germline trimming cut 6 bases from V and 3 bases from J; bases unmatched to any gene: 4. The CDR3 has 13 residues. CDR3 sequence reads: CASRRQGHYGYTF. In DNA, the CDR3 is TGTGCCAGCAGAAGACAGGGCCACTATGGCTACACCTTC.

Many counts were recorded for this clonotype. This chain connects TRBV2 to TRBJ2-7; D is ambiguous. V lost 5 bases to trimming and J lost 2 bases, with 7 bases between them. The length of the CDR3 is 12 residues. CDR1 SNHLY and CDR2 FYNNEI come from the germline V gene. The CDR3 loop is CASSQMTYEQYF. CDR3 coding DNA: TGTGCCAGCAGTCAAATGACCTACGAGCAGTACTTC. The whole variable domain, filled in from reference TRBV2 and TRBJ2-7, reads EPEVTQTPSHQVTQMGQEVILRCVPISNHLYFYWYRQILGQKVEFLVSFYNNEISEKSEIFDDQFSVERPDGSNFTLKIRSTKLEDSAMYFCASSQMTYEQYFGPGTRLTVT.

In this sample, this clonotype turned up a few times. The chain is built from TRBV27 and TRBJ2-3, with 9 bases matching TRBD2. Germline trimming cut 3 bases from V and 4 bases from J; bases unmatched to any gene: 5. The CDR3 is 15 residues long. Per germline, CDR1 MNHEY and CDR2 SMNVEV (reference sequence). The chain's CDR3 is CASSFLAGAPDTQYF. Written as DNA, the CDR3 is TGTGCCAGCAGTTTTTTAGCGGGAGCCCCAGATACGCAGTATTTT.

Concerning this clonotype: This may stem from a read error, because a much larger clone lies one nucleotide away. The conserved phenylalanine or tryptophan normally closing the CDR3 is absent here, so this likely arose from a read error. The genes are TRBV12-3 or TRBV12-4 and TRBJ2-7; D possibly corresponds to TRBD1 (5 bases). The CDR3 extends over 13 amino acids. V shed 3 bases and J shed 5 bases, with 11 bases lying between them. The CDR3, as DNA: TGTGCCAGCAGTTTCGGCGTAGGGGACGAGCAGTACTCC. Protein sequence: CASSFGVGDEQYS.

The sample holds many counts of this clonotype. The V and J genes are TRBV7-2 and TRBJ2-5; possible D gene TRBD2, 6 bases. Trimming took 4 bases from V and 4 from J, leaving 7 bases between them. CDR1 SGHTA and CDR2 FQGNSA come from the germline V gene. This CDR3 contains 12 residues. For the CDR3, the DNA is TGTGCCAGCAGCTCGGGGGTAGAGACCCAGTACTTC. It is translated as CASSSGVETQYF.

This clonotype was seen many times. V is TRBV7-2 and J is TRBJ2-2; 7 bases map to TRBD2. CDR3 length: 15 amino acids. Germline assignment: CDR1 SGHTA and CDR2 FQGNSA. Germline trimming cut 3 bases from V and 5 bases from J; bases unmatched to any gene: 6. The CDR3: CASSFQGGWTGELFF. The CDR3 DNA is TGTGCCAGCAGCTTCCAGGGAGGGTGGACCGGGGAGCTGTTTTTT.

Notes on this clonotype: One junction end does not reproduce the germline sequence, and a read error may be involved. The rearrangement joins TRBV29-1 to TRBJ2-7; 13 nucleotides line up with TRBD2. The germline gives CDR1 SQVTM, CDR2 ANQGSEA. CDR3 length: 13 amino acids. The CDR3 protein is CTGLAGEKYEQYF. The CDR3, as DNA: TGTACAGGACTAGCGGGAGAAAAGTACGAGCAGTACTTC.

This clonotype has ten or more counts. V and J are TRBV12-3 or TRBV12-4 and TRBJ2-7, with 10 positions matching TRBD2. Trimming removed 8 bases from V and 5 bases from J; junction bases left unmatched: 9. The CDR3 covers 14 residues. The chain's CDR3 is CASSQREGHHEQYF. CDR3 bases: TGTGCCAGCTCCCAGCGGGAGGGCCATCACGAGCAGTACTTC.